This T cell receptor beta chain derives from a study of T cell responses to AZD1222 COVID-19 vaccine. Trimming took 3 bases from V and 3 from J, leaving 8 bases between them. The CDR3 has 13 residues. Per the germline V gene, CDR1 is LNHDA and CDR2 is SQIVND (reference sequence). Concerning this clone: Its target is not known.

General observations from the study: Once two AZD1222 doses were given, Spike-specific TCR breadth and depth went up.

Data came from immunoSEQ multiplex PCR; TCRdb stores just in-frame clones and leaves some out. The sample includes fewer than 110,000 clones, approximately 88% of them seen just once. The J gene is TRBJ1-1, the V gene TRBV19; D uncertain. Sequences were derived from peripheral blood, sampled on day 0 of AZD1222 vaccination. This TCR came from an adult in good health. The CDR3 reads CASSMNWDTEAFF. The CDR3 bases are TGTGCCAGTAGTATGAATTGGGACACTGAAGCTTTCTTT.